Listed here are 6 T cell receptor beta chains from one sample, sequenced in a study of tumor-infiltrating T cells and Merkel cell polyomavirus. Every patient's tumor was robustly positive for Merkel cell polyomavirus Large T antigen on immunohistochemistry. Libraries were prepared by immunoSEQ multiplex PCR; TCRdb keeps only in-frame clonotypes and omits some of them. The table shows roughly 120 clones, with over 75% occurring only once. Sequencing was done on a sample of Merkel cell polyomavirus peptide tetramer+ CD8+ T cells sorted from the tumor. The source is a man aged 65-85 years with Merkel cell carcinoma.

This clone has just a few counts. The chain couples TRBV7-7 to TRBJ2-1, with 7 bases identical to TRBD2. V lost 7 bases, J lost 4 bases, and 10 bases stayed unmatched. The CDR3 runs 15 residues. CDR1 is SSHAT and CDR2 is FNYEAQ in the germline V gene (reference sequence). The CDR3 here is CASILIAGGYNEQFF. DNA of the CDR3: TGTGCCAGCATCCTTATAGCGGGCGGATACAATGAGCAGTTCTTC.

This clone was found a few times. This sequence joins TRBV5-7 and TRBJ2-1; either TRBD1 or TRBD2 may supply D (5 bases each). TRBV5-7 belongs to the ORF category, with a function that is uncertain. The CDR3 is made up of 16 amino acids. V dropped 4 bases and J dropped 10 bases, with 24 bases sitting between them. The CDR3 nucleotides read TGTGCCAGCAGCCACAACAGGAACGGACCGGACTGGGAGCAGTTCTTC. It translates to CASSHNRNGPDWEQFF.

V gene TRBV11-2 combines with J gene TRBJ1-4; D is undetermined. In germline, CDR1 is SGHAT, CDR2 FQNNGV. The CDR3 consists of 16 residues. Trimming stripped 1 base from V and 3 bases from J, with 12 bases between. This chain's CDR3 is CASSLARNLANEKLFF. CDR3 nucleotide sequence: TGTGCCAGCAGCTTAGCCAGGAACCTTGCTAATGAAAAACTGTTTTTT.

J is TRBJ2-6 and V is TRBV1; TRBD1, the table's D call, was not compared with the DNA. TRBV1 is a pseudogene locus. This CDR3 has 18 amino acids. Here the CDR3 DNA reads TGCACCAGCAGATCAGGGGGTTTGTGCACAAGTCGGGCCAACGTCCTGACTTTC. It specifies CTSRSGGLCTSRANVLTF.

The chain couples TRBV5-4 to TRBJ1-2; D remains ambiguous. This CDR3 spans 16 amino acids. CDR1 and CDR2 (germline): SGHNT, YYREEE (reference sequence). V lost 7 bases and J lost 4, with 23 bases in between. The CDR3 reads CASPGSIPGKTYGYTF. The DNA of the CDR3 is TGTGCCAGCCCGGGGAGCATACCAGGAAAGACCTATGGCTACACCTTC.

The chain joins TRBV5-7 to TRBJ2-1; 7 bases fit TRBD2. TRBV5-7 is an ORF, with its function uncertain. CDR3 length equals 15 residues. J lost 4 bases, V lost 6 bases, and 10 bases had no gene match. CDR3 coding DNA: TGTGCCAGCATCCTTATAGCGGGCGGATACAATGAGCAGTTCTTC. It specifies CASILIAGGYNEQFF.